A single sample is the source of the 14 T cell receptor beta chains below, sequenced in a study of blood T cell repertoires in COVID-19 (TCRdb year 2020). The library was generated by the immunoSEQ multiplex PCR assay. In TCRdb, the immuneACCESS table is reduced to in-frame sequences with V and J assigned. These tables do not hold every clone; where another copy was compared, an unresolved V gene accounts for under half, and the others remain unexplained. Counted in this sample were 150,000 or so clones; approximately 88% of them appeared once. The ten largest account for around 14% of the sample. Sequenced material: peripheral blood. Every receptor here comes from a young man with active or convalescent COVID-19.

J is TRBJ1-1 and V is TRBV7-9, with no clear D. Germline V gene sequence: CDR1 SEHNR, CDR2 FQNEAQ (reference sequence). This CDR3 comprises 13 residues. With 3 bases removed from V and 1 base from J, the gap between germline ends came to 6 bases. The CDR3 DNA is TGTGCCAGCAGCTTGAACGGGAACACTGAAGCTTTCTTT. It yields the protein CASSLNGNTEAFF.

V and J are TRBV19 and TRBJ2-1, with 7 bases matching TRBD1. V trimming: 4 bases; J trimming: 7 bases; junction bases outside the gene matches: 4. CDR3 size: 13 residues. The germline V gene encodes CDR1 LNHDA and CDR2 SQIVND (reference sequence). Here the CDR3 DNA reads TGTGCCAGTAGTACGACAGGGAATAATGAGCAGTTCTTC. Amino acid sequence: CASSTTGNNEQFF.

This clone has a handful of counts. The chain combines TRBV11-2 with TRBJ2-7; tentative D call: TRBD2 (6 bases). This CDR3 spans 16 amino acids. V lost 4 bases to trimming and J lost 2 bases, with 18 bases between them. The germline gives CDR1 SGHAT, CDR2 FQNNGV. CDR3 sequence: CASSSVSGETAYEQYF. CDR3 DNA sequence: TGTGCCAGCAGCTCCGTTTCGGGAGAAACCGCCTACGAGCAGTACTTC.

The chain is built from TRBV28 and TRBJ1-3, with D possibly TRBD1 on 5 matching bases. With 8 bases removed from V and 0 bases from J, the gap between germline ends came to 5 bases. Germline CDR1 is MDHEN and CDR2 is SYDVKM. The CDR3 is 12 residues long. CDR3 protein: CASGASGNTIYF. CDR3 bases: TGTGCCAGCGGGGCCTCTGGAAACACCATATATTTT.

CDR3 bases: TGTGCCAGCAGCCCGCGGGGGGATGGAACAGATACGCAGTATTTT. Translating it yields CASSPRGDGTDTQYF. The chain joins TRBV11-2 to TRBJ2-3; TRBD2 agrees at 8 bases. The germline CDR1 and CDR2 sequences are SGHAT and FQNNGV. J was trimmed by 3 bases and V by 5 bases; bases with no gene match: 7. The CDR3 extends over 15 amino acids.

CDR3: CASSLGGPGNQPQHF. The DNA for the CDR3 is TGTGCCAGCAGCTTAGGAGGGCCAGGCAATCAGCCCCAGCATTTT. The V gene is TRBV7-2, the J gene TRBJ1-5; D gene unclear. Germline values: CDR1 SGHTA, CDR2 FQGNSA. This CDR3 comprises 15 residues. Trimming removed 1 base from V and 2 bases from J, with 9 bases in between. Together with reference TRBV7-2 and TRBJ1-5, the CDR3 gives the full variable domain: GAGVSQSPSNKVTEKGKDVELRCDPISGHTALYWYRQSLGQGLEFLIYFQGNSAPDKSGLPSDRFSAERTGGSVSTLTIQRTQQEDSAVYLCASSLGGPGNQPQHFGDGTRLSIL.

The chain uses TRBV5-1 and TRBJ2-7, with 15 bases lining up with TRBD2. The V and J ends lost 3 bases and 2 bases, in that order; junction bases with no gene match: 9. The CDR3 spans 18 residues. CDR1 and CDR2 from the germline V gene are SGHRS and YFSETQ. CDR3 sequence reads: CASSSGLAGGHLTYEQYF. As DNA, the CDR3 is TGCGCCAGCAGCTCGGGACTAGCGGGAGGCCACCTTACCTACGAGCAGTACTTC.

The chain has TRBV27 and TRBJ2-3; TRBD1 aligns across 8 bases. CDR1 is MNHEY, CDR2 SMNVEV, per germline (reference sequence). This CDR3 has 16 amino acids. V was pared by 2 bases and J by 7 bases, with 11 bases of the junction left unmatched. CDR3 DNA: TGTGCCAGCAGTTTAACCGGGACAGGTTTAATCAATACGCAGTATTTT. Its protein is CASSLTGTGLINTQYF.

The chain recombines TRBV6-5 with TRBJ1-4; a weak D match, TRBD1 (5 bases). The CDR3 spans 14 residues. Deletions cut 3 bases from V and 3 bases from J, with 8 bases between. In germline, CDR1 is MNHEY, CDR2 SVGAGI. The CDR3, as DNA: TGTGCCAGCAGTTATGGGGGGGCTAATGAAAAACTGTTTTTT. Translated: CASSYGGANEKLFF.

There are a few counts of this clone. This chain joins TRBV4-1 and TRBJ1-2; 10 nucleotides agree with TRBD1. Germline V gene lookup returns CDR1 MGHRA and CDR2 YSYEKL. CDR3 length: 14 residues. V was clipped by 0 bases and J by 5 bases; unmatched bases: 0. The DNA of the CDR3 is TGCGCCAGCAGCCAAGAGGACAGGGGGTATGGCTACACCTTC. Its translation: CASSQEDRGYGYTF.

In this sample, this clone turned up a few times. The chain recombines TRBV6-1 with TRBJ2-7; D perhaps matches TRBD2 (6 bases). This CDR3 is 14 amino acids long. Germline-derived CDR1 and CDR2 are MNHNS and SASEGT. V lost 1 base and J lost 2, with 9 bases in between. CDR3 sequence: CASSEGGEAYEQYF. In DNA, the CDR3 is TGTGCCAGCAGTGAAGGGGGGGAGGCCTACGAGCAGTACTTC.

The gene calls are TRBV29-1 and TRBJ1-1, with a tentative D call TRBD1 (5 bases). The germline V and J ends were trimmed by 6 bases and 8 bases, with 19 bases remaining between them. Germline CDR1 and CDR2: SQVTM and ANQGSEA. CDR3 length: 13 amino acids. CDR3 sequence reads: CSVGTARSGEAFF. The CDR3 nucleotides read TGCAGCGTAGGGACTGCGAGATCTGGAGAAGCTTTCTTT.

This clone was seen a single time. The chain has TRBV2 and TRBJ2-1; D is perhaps TRBD2 (5 bases). The CDR3 extends over 15 amino acids. The germline V gene has CDR1 SNHLY and CDR2 FYNNEI. V was pared by 3 bases and J by 4 bases, with 13 bases between. This CDR3 is CASSEQRQPYNEQFF. The CDR3 nucleotides read TGTGCCAGCAGTGAGCAGCGGCAGCCTTACAATGAGCAGTTCTTC.

V and J are TRBV13 and TRBJ2-3, with D possibly matching TRBD2 (5 bases). Germline values: CDR1 PRHDT, CDR2 FYEKMQ (reference sequence). The CDR3 runs to 16 residues. Trimming cost V 0 bases and J 0 bases, with 10 bases left between them. CDR3 protein: CASSLGRSGSTDTQYF. For the CDR3, the DNA is TGTGCCAGCAGCTTAGGCCGGTCGGGGAGCACAGATACGCAGTATTTT. Looking up the rest from reference TRBV13 and TRBJ2-3 gives the full variable domain: AAGVIQSPRHLIKEKRETATLKCYPIPRHDTVYWYQQGPGQDPQFLISFYEKMQSDKGSIPDRFSAQQFSDYHSELNMSSLELGDSALYFCASSLGRSGSTDTQYFGPGTRLTVL.